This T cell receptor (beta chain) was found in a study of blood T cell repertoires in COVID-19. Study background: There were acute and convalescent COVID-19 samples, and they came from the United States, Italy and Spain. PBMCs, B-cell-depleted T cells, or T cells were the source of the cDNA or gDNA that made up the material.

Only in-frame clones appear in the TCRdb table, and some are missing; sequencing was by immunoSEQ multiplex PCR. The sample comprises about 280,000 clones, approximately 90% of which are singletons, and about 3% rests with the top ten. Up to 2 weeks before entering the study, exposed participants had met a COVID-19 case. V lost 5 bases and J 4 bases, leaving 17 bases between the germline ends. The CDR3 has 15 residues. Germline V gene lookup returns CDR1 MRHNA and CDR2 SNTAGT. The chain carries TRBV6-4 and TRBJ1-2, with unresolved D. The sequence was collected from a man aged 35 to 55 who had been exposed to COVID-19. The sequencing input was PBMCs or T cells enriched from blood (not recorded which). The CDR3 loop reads CASSQSSGSLYGYTF. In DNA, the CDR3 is TGTGCCAGCAGTCAGTCATCGGGGTCCCTCTATGGCTACACCTTC.